This T cell receptor beta chain was retrieved from a study of blood T cell repertoires in COVID-19 (dated by TCRdb to the early 2020s). Context from the whole study: Samples from collaborators originated in the United States, Italy and Spain and spanned both the acute and convalescent phases of COVID-19. The samples were drawn from the first 160 participants of the ongoing ImmuneRACE study and from over a thousand subjects provided by 6 global collaborators. The sample metadata nearly always contained a de-identified subject ID, COVID-19 status, age in years and sex. The repertoires were released in a freely available public database meant as a resource for research on the immune response to SARS-CoV-2. Subjects who had been exposed to COVID-19, were actively infected with it, or had recovered from it provided the deeply sampled blood TCRbeta repertoires that made up the dataset. HLA class I and class II types, where available, came from metadata supplied by the sample provider rather than from assay-based typing. The material from the prospective study consisted of cDNA or gDNA derived from T cells, B-cell-depleted T cells, or PBMCs. Overall results and qualifications from the work: The amount of clinical and demographic metadata varied by source and participant and was provided uncurated.

Of note for this clone: What antigen it recognizes has not been identified. No base quality values were provided; no much bigger clone lies one nucleotide off.

TCRbeta CDR3 regions were amplified from genomic DNA by means of the immunoSEQ Assay, a bias-controlled multiplex PCR. As for the original processing: Within the assay, amplification of reference gene primers was used to estimate how many nucleated cells each sample contained. To quantify the absolute abundance of each unique TCRbeta CDR3 rearrangement, sequence reads were collapsed and filtered. Productive Simpson clonality was computed per sample as the square root of Simpson's diversity index over productive rearrangements. The table comes from immuneACCESS by way of TCRdb, which keeps in-frame sequences with V and J called. Part of the clones is missing from these tables; in studies checked, under half for an unresolved V gene and the rest for unknown reasons. V, J and clone size were drawn from that table, and D and trimming were deduced from the DNA. The sample table contains fewer than 350,000 clones; only one count was recorded for more than 75% of them. About 2.2% of the sample belongs to the ten largest clones.

Another Seattle source contributed samples from volunteer blood donors who had recovered from COVID-19. Collaborating institutions collected whole blood in K2EDTA tubes following their own protocols. For TCRbeta analysis, collaborators shipped samples as frozen whole blood, isolated PBMCs, or DNA extracted from either of those sample types. V is shortened by 2 bases, J by 10 bases, and the region joining them spans 9 bases. Per the germline V gene, MNHEY is the CDR1 and SVGAGI is the CDR2. Its CDR3 holds 13 amino acids, cysteine through phenylalanine. The kept DNA is CDR3 alone, 39 bases in frame from the first base.

The specimen sequenced was peripheral blood. This TCR came from a woman under 40 who had recovered from COVID-19. Here the chain combines TRBV6-5 and TRBJ1-6; a tentative D call is TRBD1 (5 bases match). CDR3 region: CASSYAGLSPLHF. The DNA sequence is given as TGTGCCAGCAGTTACGCAGGGTTATCACCCCTCCACTTT.